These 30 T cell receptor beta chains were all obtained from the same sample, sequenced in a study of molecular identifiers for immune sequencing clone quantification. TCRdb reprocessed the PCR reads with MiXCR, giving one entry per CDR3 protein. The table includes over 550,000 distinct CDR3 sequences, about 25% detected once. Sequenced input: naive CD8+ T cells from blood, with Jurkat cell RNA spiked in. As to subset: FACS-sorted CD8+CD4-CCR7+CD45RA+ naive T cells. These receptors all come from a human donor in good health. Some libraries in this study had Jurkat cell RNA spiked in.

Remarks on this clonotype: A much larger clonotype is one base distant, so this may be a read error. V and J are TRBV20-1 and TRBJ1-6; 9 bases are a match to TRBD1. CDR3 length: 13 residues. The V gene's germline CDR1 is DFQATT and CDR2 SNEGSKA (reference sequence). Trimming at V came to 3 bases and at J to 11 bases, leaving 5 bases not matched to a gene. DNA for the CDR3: TGCAGTGCTAGGGACAGGGGTGGTACACCCCTCCACTTT. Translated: CSARDRGGTPLHF.

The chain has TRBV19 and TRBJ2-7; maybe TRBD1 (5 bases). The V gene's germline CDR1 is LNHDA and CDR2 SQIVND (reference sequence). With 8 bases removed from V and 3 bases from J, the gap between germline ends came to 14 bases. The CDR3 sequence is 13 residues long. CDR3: CASGAGRGYEQYF. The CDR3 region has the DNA TGTGCCAGTGGGGCCGGCAGAGGCTACGAGCAGTACTTC.

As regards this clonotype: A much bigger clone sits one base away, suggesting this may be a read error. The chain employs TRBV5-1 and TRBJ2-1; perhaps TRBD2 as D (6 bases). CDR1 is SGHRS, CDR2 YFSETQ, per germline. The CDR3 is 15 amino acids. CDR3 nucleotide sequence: TGCGTCAGCAGCCGGGACTCGAGCTCCTACAATGAGCAGTTCTTC. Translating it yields CVSSRDSSSYNEQFF. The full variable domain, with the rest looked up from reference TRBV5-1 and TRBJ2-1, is KAGVTQTPRYLIKTRGQQVTLSCSPISGHRSVSWYQQTPGQGLQFLFEYFSETQRNKGNFPGRFSGRQFSNSRSEMNVSTLELGDSALYLCVSSRDSSSYNEQFFGPGTRLTVL.

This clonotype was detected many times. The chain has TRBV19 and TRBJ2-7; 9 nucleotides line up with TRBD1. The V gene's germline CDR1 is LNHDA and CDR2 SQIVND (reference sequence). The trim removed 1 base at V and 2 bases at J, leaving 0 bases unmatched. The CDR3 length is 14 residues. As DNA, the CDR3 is TGTGCCAGTAGTATAGGGACAGGGGCCTACGAGCAGTACTTC. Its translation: CASSIGTGAYEQYF.

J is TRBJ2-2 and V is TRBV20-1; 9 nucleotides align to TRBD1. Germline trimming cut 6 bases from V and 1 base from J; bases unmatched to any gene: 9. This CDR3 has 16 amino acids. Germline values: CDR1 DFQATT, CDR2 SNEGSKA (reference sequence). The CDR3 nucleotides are TGCAGTGCCAGGGCCCCGGGACAGGGGAACACCGGGGAGCTGTTTTTT. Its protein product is CSARAPGQGNTGELFF.

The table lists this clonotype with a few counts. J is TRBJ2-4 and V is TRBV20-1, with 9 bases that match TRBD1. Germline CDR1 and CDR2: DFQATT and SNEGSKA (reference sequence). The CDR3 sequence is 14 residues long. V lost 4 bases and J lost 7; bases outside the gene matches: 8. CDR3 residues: CSATHRDRDNIQYF. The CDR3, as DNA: TGCAGTGCTACCCACCGGGACAGGGATAACATTCAGTACTTC.

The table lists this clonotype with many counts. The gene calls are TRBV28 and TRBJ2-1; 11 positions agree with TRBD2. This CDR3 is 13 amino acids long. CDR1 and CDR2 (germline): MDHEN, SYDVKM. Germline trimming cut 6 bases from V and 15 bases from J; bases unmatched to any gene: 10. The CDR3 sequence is CASRITLAGGPFF. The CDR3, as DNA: TGTGCCAGCAGGATCACCCTAGCGGGAGGCCCGTTCTTC.

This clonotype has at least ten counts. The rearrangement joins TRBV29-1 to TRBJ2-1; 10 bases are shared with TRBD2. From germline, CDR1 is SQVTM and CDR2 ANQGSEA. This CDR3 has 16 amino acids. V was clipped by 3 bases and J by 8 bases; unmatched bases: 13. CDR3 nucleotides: TGCAGCGTTGAGAATCTAGCGGGGGCATGGTATGATGAGCAGTTCTTC. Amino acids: CSVENLAGAWYDEQFF.

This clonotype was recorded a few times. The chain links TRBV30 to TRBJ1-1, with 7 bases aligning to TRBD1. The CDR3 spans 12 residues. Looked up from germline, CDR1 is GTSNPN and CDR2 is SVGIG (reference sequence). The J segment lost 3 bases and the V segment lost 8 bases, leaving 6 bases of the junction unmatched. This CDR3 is CAQTQGDTEAFF. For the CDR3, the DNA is TGTGCCCAGACGCAGGGGGACACTGAAGCTTTCTTT.

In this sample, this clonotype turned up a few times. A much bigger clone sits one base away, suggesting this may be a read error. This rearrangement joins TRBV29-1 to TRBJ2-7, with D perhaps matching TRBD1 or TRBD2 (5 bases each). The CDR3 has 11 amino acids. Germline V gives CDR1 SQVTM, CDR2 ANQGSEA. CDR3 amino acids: CSAVVGPERYF. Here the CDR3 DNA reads TGCAGCGCCGTAGTGGGACCCGAGCGGTACTTC.

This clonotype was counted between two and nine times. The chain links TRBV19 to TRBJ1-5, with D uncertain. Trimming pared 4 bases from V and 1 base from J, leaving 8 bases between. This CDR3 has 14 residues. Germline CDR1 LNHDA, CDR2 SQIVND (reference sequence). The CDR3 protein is CASSTHGSNQPQHF. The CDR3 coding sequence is TGTGCCAGTAGTACCCACGGGAGCAATCAGCCCCAGCATTTT. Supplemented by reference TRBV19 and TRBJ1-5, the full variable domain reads DGGITQSPKYLFRKEGQNVTLSCEQNLNHDAMYWYRQDPGQGLRLIYYSQIVNDFQKGDIAEGYSVSREKKESFPLTVTSAQKNPTAFYLCASSTHGSNQPQHFGDGTRLSIL.

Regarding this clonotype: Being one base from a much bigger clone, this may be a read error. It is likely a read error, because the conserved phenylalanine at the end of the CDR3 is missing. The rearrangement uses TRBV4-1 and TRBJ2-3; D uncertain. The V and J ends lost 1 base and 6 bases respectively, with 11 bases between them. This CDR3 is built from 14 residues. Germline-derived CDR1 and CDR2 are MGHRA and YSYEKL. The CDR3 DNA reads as TGCGCCAGCAGCCAAGGCCCGGCGGTTGATACGCAGTATATT. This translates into CASSQGPAVDTQYI.

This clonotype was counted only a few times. CDR3 nucleotide sequence: TGTGCTAGTGGTTTGAGCCCCCTGACAGGGGCGAACACTGAAGCTTTCTTT. Translation gives CASGLSPLTGANTEAFF. The rearrangement uses TRBV12-5 and TRBJ1-1, with 8 nucleotides matching TRBD1. Germline CDR1 is LGHNT and CDR2 is FRNRAP. J gave up 1 base and V 2 bases, and 9 bases lay outside the gene matches. CDR3 length: 17 residues.

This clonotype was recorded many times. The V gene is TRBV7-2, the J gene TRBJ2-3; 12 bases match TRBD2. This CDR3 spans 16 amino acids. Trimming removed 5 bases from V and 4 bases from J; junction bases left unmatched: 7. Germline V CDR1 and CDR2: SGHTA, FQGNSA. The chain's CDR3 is CASSTTSGRLADTQYF. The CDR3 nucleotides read TGTGCCAGCAGCACCACTAGCGGGAGGTTGGCAGATACGCAGTATTTT.

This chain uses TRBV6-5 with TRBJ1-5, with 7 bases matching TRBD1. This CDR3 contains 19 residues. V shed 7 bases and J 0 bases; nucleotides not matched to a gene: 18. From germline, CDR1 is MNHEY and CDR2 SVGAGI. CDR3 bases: TGTGCCAGCATACAACAGGGGACGAAAGATTTATATAGCAATCAGCCCCAGCATTTT. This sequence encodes CASIQQGTKDLYSNQPQHF.

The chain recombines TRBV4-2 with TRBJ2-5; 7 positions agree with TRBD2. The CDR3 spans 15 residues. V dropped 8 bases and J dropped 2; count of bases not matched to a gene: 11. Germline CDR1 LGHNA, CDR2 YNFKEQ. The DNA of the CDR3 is TGTGCCAGCTGCCCCGATAGCGGGCCTCAAGAGACCCAGTACTTC. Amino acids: CASCPDSGPQETQYF.

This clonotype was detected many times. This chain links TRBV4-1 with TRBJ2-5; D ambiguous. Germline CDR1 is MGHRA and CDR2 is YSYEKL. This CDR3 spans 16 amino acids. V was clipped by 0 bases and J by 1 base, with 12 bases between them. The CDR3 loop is CASSQEGVAFQETQYF. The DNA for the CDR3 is TGCGCCAGCAGCCAAGAAGGAGTAGCCTTCCAAGAGACCCAGTACTTC.

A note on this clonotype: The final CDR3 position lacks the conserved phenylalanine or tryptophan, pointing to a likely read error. CDR3 sequence reads: CASSFRQTYGQYS. CDR3 coding DNA: TGCGCCAGCAGCTTCCGACAGACCTACGGGCAGTACTCC. J is TRBJ2-7 and V is TRBV5-1, with D maybe TRBD1 (5 bases). The length of the CDR3 is 13 residues. CDR1 is SGHRS and CDR2 is YFSETQ in the germline V gene.

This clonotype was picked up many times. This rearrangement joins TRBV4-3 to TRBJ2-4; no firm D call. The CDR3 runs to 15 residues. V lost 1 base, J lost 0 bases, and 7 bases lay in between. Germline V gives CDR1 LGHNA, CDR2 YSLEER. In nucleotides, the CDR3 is TGCGCCAGCAGCCAAGGCTGGATAGCCAAAAACATTCAGTACTTC. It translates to CASSQGWIAKNIQYF.

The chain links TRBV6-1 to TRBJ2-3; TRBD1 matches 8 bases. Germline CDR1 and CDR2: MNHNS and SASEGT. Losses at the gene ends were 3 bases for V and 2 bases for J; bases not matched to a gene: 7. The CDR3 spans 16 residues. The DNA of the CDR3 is TGTGCCAGCAGTGACCCGACAGGGGACCTCACAGATACGCAGTATTTT. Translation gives CASSDPTGDLTDTQYF.

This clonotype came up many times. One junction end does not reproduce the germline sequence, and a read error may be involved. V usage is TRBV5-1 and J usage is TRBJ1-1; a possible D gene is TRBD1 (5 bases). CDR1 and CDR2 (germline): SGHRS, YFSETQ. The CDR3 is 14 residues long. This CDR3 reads CASSLGHTNTEAFF. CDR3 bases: TGTGCCAGCAGCCTAGGACATACGAACACTGAAGCTTTCTTT.

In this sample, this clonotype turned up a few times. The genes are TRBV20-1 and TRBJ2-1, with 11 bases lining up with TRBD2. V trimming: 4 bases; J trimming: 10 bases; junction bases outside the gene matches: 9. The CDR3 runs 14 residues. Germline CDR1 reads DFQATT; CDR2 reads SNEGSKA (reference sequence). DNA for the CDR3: TGCAGTGCTACGAGGGGACTAGCGGATACCGAGCAGTTCTTC. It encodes CSATRGLADTEQFF.

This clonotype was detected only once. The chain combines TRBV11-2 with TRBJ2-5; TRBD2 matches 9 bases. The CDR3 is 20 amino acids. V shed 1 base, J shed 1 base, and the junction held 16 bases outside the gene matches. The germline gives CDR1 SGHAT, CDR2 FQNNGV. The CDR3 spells CASSLVAPGGSAGGQETQYF. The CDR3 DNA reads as TGTGCCAGCAGCTTAGTGGCCCCGGGAGGGTCAGCGGGAGGCCAAGAGACCCAGTACTTC.

The CDR3 DNA reads as TGTGCCTGGAGTGTACTGGCGGGAGAGGATGAGCAGTTCTTC. It codes for CAWSVLAGEDEQFF. The chain uses TRBV30 and TRBJ2-1, with TRBD2 matching over 7 bases. Germline CDR1 reads GTSNPN; CDR2 reads SVGIG (reference sequence). The CDR3 covers 14 residues. The J segment lost 8 bases and the V segment lost 0 bases, leaving 7 bases of the junction unmatched.

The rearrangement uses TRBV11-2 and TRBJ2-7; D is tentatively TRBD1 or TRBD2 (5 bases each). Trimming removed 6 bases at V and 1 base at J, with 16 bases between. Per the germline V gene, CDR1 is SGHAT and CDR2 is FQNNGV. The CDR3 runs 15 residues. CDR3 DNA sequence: TGTGCCAGCAGAATCCGGGACCGCCCGTCCTACGAGCAGTACTTC. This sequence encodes CASRIRDRPSYEQYF.

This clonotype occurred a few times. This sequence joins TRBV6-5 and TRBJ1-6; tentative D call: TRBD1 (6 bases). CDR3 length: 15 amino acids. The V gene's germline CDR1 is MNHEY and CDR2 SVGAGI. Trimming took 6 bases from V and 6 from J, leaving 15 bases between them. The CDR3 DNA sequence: TGTGCCAGCAGACCTTTGGGACAACTTAATTCACCCCTCCACTTT. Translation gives CASRPLGQLNSPLHF.

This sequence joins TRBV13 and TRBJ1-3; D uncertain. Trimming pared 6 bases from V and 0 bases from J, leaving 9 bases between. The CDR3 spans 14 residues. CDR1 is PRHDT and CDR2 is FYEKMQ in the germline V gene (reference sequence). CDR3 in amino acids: CASSYFTSGNTIYF. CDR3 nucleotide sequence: TGTGCCAGCAGTTACTTCACCTCTGGAAACACCATATATTTT.

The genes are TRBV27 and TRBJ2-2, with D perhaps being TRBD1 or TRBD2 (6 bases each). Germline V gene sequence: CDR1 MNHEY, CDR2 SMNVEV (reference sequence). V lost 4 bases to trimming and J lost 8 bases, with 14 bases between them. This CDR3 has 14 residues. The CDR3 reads CASSSPGAGGELFF. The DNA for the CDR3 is TGTGCCAGCAGTTCCCCGGGGGCGGGGGGGGAGCTGTTTTTT.

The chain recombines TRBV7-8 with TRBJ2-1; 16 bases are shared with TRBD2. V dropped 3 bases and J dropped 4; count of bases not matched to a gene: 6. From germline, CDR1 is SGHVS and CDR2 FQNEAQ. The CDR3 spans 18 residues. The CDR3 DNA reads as TGTGCCAGCAGCTTGGGGACTAGCGGGGGGGCGGGGTACAATGAGCAGTTCTTC. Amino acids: CASSLGTSGGAGYNEQFF. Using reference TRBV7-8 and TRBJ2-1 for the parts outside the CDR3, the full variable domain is GAGVSQSPRYKVAKRGQDVALRCDPISGHVSLFWYQQALGQGPEFLTYFQNEAQLDKSGLPSDRFFAERPEGSVSTLKIQRTQQEDSAVYLCASSLGTSGGAGYNEQFFGPGTRLTVL.

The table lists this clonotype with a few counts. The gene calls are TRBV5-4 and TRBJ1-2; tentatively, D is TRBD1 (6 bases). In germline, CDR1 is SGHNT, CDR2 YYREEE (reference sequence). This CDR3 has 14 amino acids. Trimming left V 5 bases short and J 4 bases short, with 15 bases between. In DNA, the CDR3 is TGTGCCAGCAGGGAGGGGGGGGCCGCCTATGGCTACACCTTC. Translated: CASREGGAAYGYTF.